This entry lists 26 T cell receptor beta chains sequenced from one sample in a study of T cell responses to AZD1222 COVID-19 vaccine. Profiled with immunoSEQ multiplex PCR; TCRdb holds only in-frame clones, not every one. Of over 65,000 clones listed, 85% to 90% are singletons. The specimen was peripheral blood, collected 28 days after the second AZD1222 dose. The receptors here all came from an adult who received the AZD1222 COVID-19 vaccine.

This clone showed up just once. The chain combines TRBV6-5 with TRBJ2-7; 9 bases match TRBD1. The CDR3 spans 13 residues. V was clipped by 6 bases and J by 6 bases; unmatched bases: 6. Germline V gives CDR1 MNHEY, CDR2 SVGAGI. CDR3 residues: CASSRDRVGEQYF. As DNA, the CDR3 is TGTGCCAGCAGCCGGGACAGGGTAGGCGAGCAGTACTTC.

J is TRBJ1-2 and V is TRBV28, with TRBD1 matching 7 bases. The CDR3 totals 12 residues. Germline V CDR1 and CDR2: MDHEN, SYDVKM. V was pared by 6 bases and J by 8 bases, with 6 bases of the junction left unmatched. The CDR3 DNA sequence: TGTGCCAGCAGGCAGACAGGGCACGGCTACACCTTC. It is translated as CASRQTGHGYTF.

This clone has a handful of counts. Other DNA sequences in the same sample also yield this CDR3. The chain employs TRBV12-3 or TRBV12-4 and TRBJ1-5; D is unclear. The CDR3 covers 11 residues. The V gene lost 1 base and the J gene lost 7 bases, with 2 bases spanning the gap. The CDR3 loop is CASSLGQPQHF. CDR3 coding DNA: TGTGCCAGCAGTTTAGGGCAGCCCCAGCATTTT.

This chain links TRBV28 with TRBJ2-3; possible D gene TRBD2, 6 bases. The CDR3 covers 15 residues. Between the trimmed V and J ends, which lost 1 base and 10 bases, there was a span of 18 bases. Looked up from germline, CDR1 is MDHEN and CDR2 is SYDVKM. The CDR3 here is CASSLSGFRRDAQYF. CDR3 DNA: TGTGCCAGCAGTTTATCGGGCTTCAGGCGGGACGCGCAGTATTTT.

This clone was seen a handful of times. Germline and junction disagree at one end, which may indicate a read error. V gene TRBV12-3 or TRBV12-4 combines with J gene TRBJ1-1; possible D gene TRBD1, 6 bases. The CDR3 loop spans 10 amino acids. CDR3 DNA: TGTGCCAGCAGTTTGGGGGGCCTAGTCTTT. This encodes CASSLGGLVF.

The V call is TRBV15, the J call TRBJ2-1; unclear D gene. Germline values: CDR1 LNHNV, CDR2 YYDKDF (reference sequence). Deletions cut 3 bases from V and 9 bases from J, with 15 bases between. The CDR3 is 14 amino acids. This CDR3 is CATSRDRVAIEQFF. The CDR3 DNA follows: TGTGCCACCAGCAGGGATAGAGTGGCGATTGAGCAGTTCTTC. The variable domain in full, completed from reference TRBV15 and TRBJ2-1, reads DAMVIQNPRYQVTQFGKPVTLSCSQTLNHNVMYWYQQKSSQAPKLLFHYYDKDFNNEADTPDNFQSRRPNTSFCFLDIRSPGLGDTAMYLCATSRDRVAIEQFFGPGTRLTVL.

A remark on this clone: At one end, the junction sequence differs from germline, possibly due to a read error. The chain is built from TRBV6-2 or TRBV6-3 and TRBJ2-7; D may be TRBD1 (6 bases). The CDR3 has 14 amino acids. Germline values: CDR1 MNHEY, CDR2 SVGEGT. Here the CDR3 DNA reads TGTGCCGGCAGTCCCCCGGGACAATCCTACGAGCAGTACTTC. Its protein is CAGSPPGQSYEQYF.

The CDR3 DNA reads as TGTGCCAGCAGTGTGGGGCAGAGGAATGAAAAACTGTTTTTT. Its protein product is CASSVGQRNEKLFF. The rearrangement links TRBV2 to TRBJ1-4, with a possible D match to TRBD1 (5 bases). The CDR3 is 14 amino acids. V dropped 4 bases and J dropped 5 bases, with 11 bases sitting between them. Germline V gene data show CDR1 as SNHLY and CDR2 as FYNNEI.

The genes are TRBV3-1 (or the pseudogene TRBV3-2) and TRBJ1-2; D unresolved. Trimming stripped 4 bases from V and 4 bases from J, with 4 bases between. The CDR3 is 11 residues long. The germline CDR1 and CDR2 sequences are LGHDT and YNNKEL (reference sequence). CDR3 region: CASSRLYGYTF. The CDR3 DNA reads TGTGCCAGCAGCCGGCTCTATGGCTACACCTTC.

This clone was counted a few times. The genes are TRBV5-6 and TRBJ1-2, with unresolved D. V gave up 4 bases and J gave up 8 bases, with 9 bases separating them. This CDR3 comprises 11 residues. From germline, CDR1 is SGHDT and CDR2 YYEEEE. CDR3 bases: TGTGCCAGCAGCCGGGGAAGGGGCTACACCTTC. As protein: CASSRGRGYTF.

V and J are TRBV5-1 and TRBJ2-5; D not certain. The V end lost 2 bases, the J end lost 2 bases, and 4 bases lay between the germline ends. This CDR3 has 12 residues. The germline gives CDR1 SGHRS, CDR2 YFSETQ. The CDR3 region has the DNA TGCGCCAGCAGCTTTGGACAAGAGACCCAGTACTTC. It is translated as CASSFGQETQYF. Based on the CDR3 plus reference TRBV5-1 and TRBJ2-5, the full variable domain is KAGVTQTPRYLIKTRGQQVTLSCSPISGHRSVSWYQQTPGQGLQFLFEYFSETQRNKGNFPGRFSGRQFSNSRSEMNVSTLELGDSALYLCASSFGQETQYFGPGTRLLVL.

This rearrangement joins TRBV29-1 to TRBJ2-1, with 12 nucleotides matching TRBD2. This CDR3 has 15 amino acids. The germline V gene has CDR1 SQVTM and CDR2 ANQGSEA. With 4 bases clipped from V and 4 bases from J, the junction kept 5 bases outside the gene matches. CDR3 nucleotide sequence: TGCAGCGTTGCGCCTAGCGGGAGGGGATACAATGAGCAGTTCTTC. It is translated as CSVAPSGRGYNEQFF.

This sequence joins TRBV24-1 and TRBJ2-7; no clear D. With 3 bases removed from V and 0 bases from J, the gap between germline ends came to 8 bases. Germline V CDR1 and CDR2: KGHDR, SFDVKD. This CDR3 has 14 amino acids. DNA of the CDR3: TGTGCCACCAGTGATGCAGGACCCTCCTACGAGCAGTACTTC. Its protein product is CATSDAGPSYEQYF.

CDR3 nucleotides: TGTGCCAGCTCACCCCGACAGGGGTGGGAGACCCAGTACTTC. Translating it yields CASSPRQGWETQYF. The J gene is TRBJ2-5, the V gene TRBV18; 8 bases align to TRBD1. The CDR3 consists of 14 residues. Germline V gives CDR1 KGHSH, CDR2 LQKENI. The V segment lost 3 bases and the J segment 5 bases; nucleotides outside the gene matches: 5.

The rearrangement links TRBV18 to TRBJ2-1, with TRBD2 matching over 15 bases. Germline V gene sequence: CDR1 KGHSH, CDR2 LQKENI. The V gene end was trimmed by 3 bases and the J gene end by 7 bases; junction bases not matched to a gene: 7. This CDR3 has 17 residues. The CDR3 protein is CASSPRGLAGGVNEQFF. In DNA form, the CDR3 reads TGTGCCAGCTCACCGCGCGGACTAGCGGGAGGGGTGAATGAGCAGTTCTTC.

This rearrangement joins TRBV28 to TRBJ1-1; tentatively, D is TRBD1 (6 bases). V shed 5 bases and J shed 10 bases, with 14 bases lying between them. The CDR3 is 12 amino acids. The germline V gene encodes CDR1 MDHEN and CDR2 SYDVKM. CDR3 coding DNA: TGTGCCAGCAGTCCCACGGGGGGCGGAGCTTTCTTT. Translated: CASSPTGGGAFF.

The genes are TRBV4-1 and TRBJ1-4, with D hard to call. CDR3 length: 12 amino acids. Deletions cut 6 bases from V and 8 bases from J, with 10 bases between. Germline CDR1 reads MGHRA; CDR2 reads YSYEKL. The CDR3 loop reads CASRSISEKLFF. The CDR3 bases are TGCGCCAGCAGAAGTATAAGCGAAAAACTGTTTTTT.

This chain uses TRBV7-9 with TRBJ2-1, with D hard to call. The CDR3 extends over 10 amino acids. V lost 10 bases and J 6 bases, leaving 7 bases between the germline ends. Germline loops: CDR1 SEHNR, CDR2 FQNEAQ (reference sequence). For the CDR3, the DNA is TGTGCCATCCAACTCAATGAGCAGTTCTTC. Protein: CAIQLNEQFF. The full variable domain, in which reference TRBV7-9 and TRBJ2-1 provide the parts outside the CDR3, is DTGVSQNPRHKITKRGQNVTFRCDPISEHNRLYWYRQTLGQGPEFLTYFQNEAQLEKSRLLSDRFSAERPKGSFSTLEIQRTEQGDSAMYLCAIQLNEQFFGPGTRLTVL.

The CDR3, as DNA: TGTGCCAGCAGTTTGAGGCAGGGTCTAGCGCTGTTTTTT. Residues: CASSLRQGLALFF. J is TRBJ1-4 and V is TRBV28, with D possibly matching TRBD1 (5 bases). Germline V gene sequence: CDR1 MDHEN, CDR2 SYDVKM. The V and J ends lost 3 bases and 14 bases respectively, with 16 bases between them. The length of the CDR3 is 13 residues. Full variable domain (remainder filled in from reference TRBV28 and TRBJ1-4): DVKVTQSSRYLVKRTGEKVFLECVQDMDHENMFWYRQDPGLGLRLIYFSYDVKMKEKGDIPEGYSVSREKKERFSLILESASTNQTSMYLCASSLRQGLALFFGSGTQLSVL.

V is TRBV6-5 and J is TRBJ2-1; D perhaps matches TRBD1 (5 bases). Germline CDR1 is MNHEY and CDR2 is SVGAGI. The CDR3 is made up of 15 amino acids. V lost 3 bases, J lost 4 bases, and 13 bases lay in between. The CDR3 DNA reads as TGTGCCAGCAGTTATACGGGCAGGGCTTACAATGAGCAGTTCTTC. Translating gives CASSYTGRAYNEQFF.

J is TRBJ2-7 and V is TRBV4-1; maybe TRBD2 (5 bases). The germline V and J ends were trimmed by 0 bases and 3 bases, with 12 bases remaining between them. Germline V gene lookup returns CDR1 MGHRA and CDR2 YSYEKL. The CDR3 totals 15 residues. The CDR3 is CASSQDRRRHYEQYF. CDR3 sequence (DNA): TGCGCCAGCAGCCAAGATCGCAGGAGGCACTACGAGCAGTACTTC.

The chain couples TRBV12-3 or TRBV12-4 to TRBJ2-7, with D possibly matching TRBD1 (5 bases). CDR3 size: 12 residues. The V and J ends lost 5 bases and 3 bases respectively, with 8 bases between them. CDR3 coding DNA: TGTGCCAGCAGTCCTGACAGCTACGAGCAGTACTTC. It yields the protein CASSPDSYEQYF.

This chain connects TRBV2 to TRBJ1-2; D gene unclear. This CDR3 has 14 residues. V was trimmed by 5 bases and J by 0 bases, leaving 10 bases between them. Germline V CDR1 and CDR2: SNHLY, FYNNEI. The CDR3 protein is CASSRAPANYGYTF. The CDR3 nucleotides are TGTGCCAGCAGTAGGGCACCAGCTAACTATGGCTACACCTTC.

The J gene is TRBJ2-7, the V gene TRBV5-1; D perhaps matches TRBD1 (6 bases). With 3 bases removed from V and 3 bases from J, the gap between germline ends came to 16 bases. The CDR3 contains 15 residues. Germline values: CDR1 SGHRS, CDR2 YFSETQ. The CDR3 coding sequence is TGCGCCAGCAGCTACGAACCCGGACAGATCTACGAGCAGTACTTC. This encodes CASSYEPGQIYEQYF.

The chain couples TRBV11-3 to TRBJ2-2, with 8 bases aligning to TRBD1. This CDR3 is built from 18 residues. Trimming took 0 bases from V and 2 from J; bases not matched to a gene: 8. Germline assignment: CDR1 SGHNT and CDR2 YENEEA. The CDR3 bases are TGTGCCAGCAGCTTAGATCGCAGGGGGCATGTAAACACCGGGGAGCTGTTTTTT. Protein: CASSLDRRGHVNTGELFF.

The chain uses TRBV4-1 and TRBJ1-5; TRBD1 is a possible D gene (6 bases). V dropped 4 bases and J dropped 3 bases, with 10 bases sitting between them. Germline values: CDR1 MGHRA, CDR2 YSYEKL. The CDR3 runs 14 residues. Here the CDR3 reads CASSPDRNNQPQHF. DNA for the CDR3: TGCGCCAGCAGCCCGGACAGAAACAATCAGCCCCAGCATTTT.